This T cell receptor beta chain was sequenced for a study of T cell responses to AZD1222 COVID-19 vaccine. Sequenced by immunoSEQ multiplex PCR; TCRdb stores in-frame clones only, minus some. The data show about 170,000 clones, with around 90% seen just once and 1.6% held by the top ten. Germline CDR1 is KGHSH and CDR2 is LQKENI. There are 12 residues in the CDR3. Germline trimming cut 6 bases from V and 7 bases from J; bases unmatched to any gene: 5. This chain uses TRBV18 with TRBJ2-7; 8 nucleotides agree with TRBD1. The sequence came from an adult in good health. The source was peripheral blood, collected on day 0 of AZD1222 vaccination. The CDR3: CASSQGAREQYF. As DNA, the CDR3 is TGTGCCAGCTCCCAGGGGGCGCGGGAGCAGTACTTC.